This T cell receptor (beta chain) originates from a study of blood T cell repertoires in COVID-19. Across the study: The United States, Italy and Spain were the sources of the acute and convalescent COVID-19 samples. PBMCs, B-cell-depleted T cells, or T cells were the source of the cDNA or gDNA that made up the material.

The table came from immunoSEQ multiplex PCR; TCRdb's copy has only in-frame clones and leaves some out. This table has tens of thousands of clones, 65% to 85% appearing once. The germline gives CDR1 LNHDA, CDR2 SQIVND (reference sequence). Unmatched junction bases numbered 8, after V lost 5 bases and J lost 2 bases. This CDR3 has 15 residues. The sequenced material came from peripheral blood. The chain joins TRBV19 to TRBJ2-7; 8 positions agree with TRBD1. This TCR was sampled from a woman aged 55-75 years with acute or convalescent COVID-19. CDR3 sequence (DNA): TGTGCCAGTAGTGGACCGGACAGGGCCCCCTACGAGCAGTACGTC. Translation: CASSGPDRAPYEQYV.